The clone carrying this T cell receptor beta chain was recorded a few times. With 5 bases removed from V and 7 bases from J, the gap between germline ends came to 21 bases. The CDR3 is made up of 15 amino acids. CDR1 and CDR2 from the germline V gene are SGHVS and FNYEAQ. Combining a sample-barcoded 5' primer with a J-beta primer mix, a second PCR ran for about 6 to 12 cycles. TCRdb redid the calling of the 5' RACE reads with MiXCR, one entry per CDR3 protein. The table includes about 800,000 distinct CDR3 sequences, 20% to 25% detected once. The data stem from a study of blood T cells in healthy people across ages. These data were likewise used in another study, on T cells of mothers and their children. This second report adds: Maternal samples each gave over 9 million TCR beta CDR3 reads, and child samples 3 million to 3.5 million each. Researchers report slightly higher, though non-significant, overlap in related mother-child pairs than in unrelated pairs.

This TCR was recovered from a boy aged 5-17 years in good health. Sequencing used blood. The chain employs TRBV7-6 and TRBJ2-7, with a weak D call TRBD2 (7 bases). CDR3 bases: TGTGCCAGCAGCGCCATCGGGGAGGGGGTTAAGGAGCAGTACTTC. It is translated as CASSAIGEGVKEQYF.